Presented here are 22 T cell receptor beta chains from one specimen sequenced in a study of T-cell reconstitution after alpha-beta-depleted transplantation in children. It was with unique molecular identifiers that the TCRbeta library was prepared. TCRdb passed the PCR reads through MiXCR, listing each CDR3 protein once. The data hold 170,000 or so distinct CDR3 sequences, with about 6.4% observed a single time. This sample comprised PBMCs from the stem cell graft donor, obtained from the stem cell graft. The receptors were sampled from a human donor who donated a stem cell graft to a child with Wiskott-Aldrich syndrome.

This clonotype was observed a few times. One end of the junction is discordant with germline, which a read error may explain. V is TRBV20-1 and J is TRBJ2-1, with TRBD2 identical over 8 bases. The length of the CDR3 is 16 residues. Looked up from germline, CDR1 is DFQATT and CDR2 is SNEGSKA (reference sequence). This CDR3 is CCARAFSGLGSNEQFF. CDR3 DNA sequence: TGCTGTGCTAGGGCGTTCTCGGGACTAGGTTCTAATGAGCAGTTCTTC.

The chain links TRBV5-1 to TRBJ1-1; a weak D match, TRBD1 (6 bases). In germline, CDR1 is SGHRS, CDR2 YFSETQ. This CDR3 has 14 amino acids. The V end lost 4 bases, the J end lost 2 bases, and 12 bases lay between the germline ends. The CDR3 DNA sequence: TGCGCCAGCAGCGCGATAGGGGGAAACACTGAAGCTTTCTTT. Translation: CASSAIGGNTEAFF.

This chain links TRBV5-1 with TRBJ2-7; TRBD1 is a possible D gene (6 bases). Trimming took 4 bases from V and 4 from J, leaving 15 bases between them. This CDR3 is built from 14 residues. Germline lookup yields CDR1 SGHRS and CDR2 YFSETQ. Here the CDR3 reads CASSPTGPGYEQYF. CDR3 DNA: TGCGCCAGCAGCCCCACAGGGCCCGGGTACGAGCAGTACTTC.

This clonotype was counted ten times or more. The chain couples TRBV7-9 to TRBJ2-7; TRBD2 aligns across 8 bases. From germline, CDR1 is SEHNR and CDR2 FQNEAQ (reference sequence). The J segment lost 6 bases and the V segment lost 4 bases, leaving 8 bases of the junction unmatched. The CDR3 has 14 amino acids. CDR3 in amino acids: CASSSSGSTGEQYF. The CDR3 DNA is TGTGCCAGCAGCTCGAGCGGGAGTACGGGCGAGCAGTACTTC.

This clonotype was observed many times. CDR3 residues: CASSQTRGRTEAFF. In DNA form, the CDR3 reads TGTGCCAGCAGTCAGACAAGGGGCAGGACTGAAGCTTTCTTT. V and J are TRBV6-5 and TRBJ1-1; D perhaps matches TRBD1 (5 bases). The length of the CDR3 is 14 residues. Trimming took 5 bases from V and 5 from J, leaving 15 bases between them. CDR1 and CDR2 from the germline V gene are MNHEY and SVGAGI.

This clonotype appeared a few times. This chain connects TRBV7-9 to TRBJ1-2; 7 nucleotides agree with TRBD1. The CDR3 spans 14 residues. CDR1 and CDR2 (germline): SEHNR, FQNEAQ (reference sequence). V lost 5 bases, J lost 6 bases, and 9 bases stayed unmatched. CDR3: CASSPLGGWNGYTF. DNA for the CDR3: TGTGCCAGCAGCCCCCTAGGGGGCTGGAATGGCTACACCTTC.

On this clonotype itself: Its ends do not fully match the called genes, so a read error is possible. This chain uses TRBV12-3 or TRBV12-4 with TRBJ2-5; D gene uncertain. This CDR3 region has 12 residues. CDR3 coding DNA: TGTGCCAGCAGTTTAGGTGGAGAGACCCATTACTTC. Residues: CASSLGGETHYF.

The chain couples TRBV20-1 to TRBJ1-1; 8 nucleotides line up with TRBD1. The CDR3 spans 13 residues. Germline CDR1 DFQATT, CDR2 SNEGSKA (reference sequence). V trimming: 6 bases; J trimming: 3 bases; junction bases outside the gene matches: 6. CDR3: CSAGQGADTEAFF. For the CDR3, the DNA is TGCAGTGCAGGCCAGGGGGCAGACACTGAAGCTTTCTTT.

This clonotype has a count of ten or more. In nucleotides, the CDR3 is TGTGCCAGCAGTGAATGGGACGCCGCTGTGGGTGATACGCAGTATTTT. It encodes CASSEWDAAVGDTQYF. This rearrangement joins TRBV25-1 to TRBJ2-3; D may match TRBD1 or TRBD2 (5 bases each). V lost 1 base, J lost 6 bases, and 17 bases lay in between. The CDR3 sequence is 16 residues long. Germline V lookup: CDR1 MGHDK, CDR2 SYGVNS.

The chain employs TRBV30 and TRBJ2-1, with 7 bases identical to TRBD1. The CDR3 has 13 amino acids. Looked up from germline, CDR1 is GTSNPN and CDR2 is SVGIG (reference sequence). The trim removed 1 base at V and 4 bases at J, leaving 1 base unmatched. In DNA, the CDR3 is TGTGCCTGGAGTGCGACAGGGTACAATGAGCAGTTCTTC. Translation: CAWSATGYNEQFF.

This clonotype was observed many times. The CDR3 coding sequence is TGTGCCAGCTCACCCGACTACAACGAGCAGTACTTC. It translates to CASSPDYNEQYF. The chain has TRBV18 and TRBJ2-7, with a possible D match to TRBD2 (5 bases). Trimming pared 3 bases from V and 5 bases from J, leaving 8 bases between. This CDR3 has 12 amino acids. The germline V gene has CDR1 KGHSH and CDR2 LQKENI. The full variable domain, in which reference TRBV18 and TRBJ2-7 provide the parts outside the CDR3, is NAGVMQNPRHLVRRRGQEARLRCSPMKGHSHVYWYRQLPEEGLKFMVYLQKENIIDESGMPKERFSAEFPKEGPSILRIQQVVRGDSAAYFCASSPDYNEQYFGPGTRLTVT.

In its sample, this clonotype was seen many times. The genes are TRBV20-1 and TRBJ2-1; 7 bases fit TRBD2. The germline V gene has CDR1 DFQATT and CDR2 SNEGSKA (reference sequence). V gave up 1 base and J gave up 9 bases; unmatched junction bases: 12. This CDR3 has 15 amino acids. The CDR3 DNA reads TGCAGTGCTAGAGTAATGCGAGGGAGGGCCGGTGAGCAGTTCTTC. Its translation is CSARVMRGRAGEQFF.

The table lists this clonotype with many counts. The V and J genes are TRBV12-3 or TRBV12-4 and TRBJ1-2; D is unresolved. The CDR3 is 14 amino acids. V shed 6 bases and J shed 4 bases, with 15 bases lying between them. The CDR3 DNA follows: TGTGCCAGCAGGGAGGGCAGGAGAGGCTATGGCTACACCTTC. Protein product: CASREGRRGYGYTF.

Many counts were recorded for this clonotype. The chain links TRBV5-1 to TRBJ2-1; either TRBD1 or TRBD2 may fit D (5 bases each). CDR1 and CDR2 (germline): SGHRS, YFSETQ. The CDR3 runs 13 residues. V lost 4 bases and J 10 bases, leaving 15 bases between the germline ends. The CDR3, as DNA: TGCGCCAGCAGCCATGGGAATCGGGGCGAGCAGTTCTTC. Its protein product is CASSHGNRGEQFF.

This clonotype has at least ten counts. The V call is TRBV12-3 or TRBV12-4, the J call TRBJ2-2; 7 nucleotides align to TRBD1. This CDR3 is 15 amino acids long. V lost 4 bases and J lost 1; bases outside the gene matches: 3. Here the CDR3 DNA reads TGTGCCAGCAGTTGGTGGACAGGGAACACCGGGGAGCTGTTTTTT. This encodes CASSWWTGNTGELFF.

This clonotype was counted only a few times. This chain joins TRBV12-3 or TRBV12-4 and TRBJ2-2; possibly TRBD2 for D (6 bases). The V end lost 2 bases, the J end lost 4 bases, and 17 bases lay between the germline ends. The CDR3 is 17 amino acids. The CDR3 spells CASSLHLGGDFTGELFF. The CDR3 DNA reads TGTGCCAGCAGTTTACATCTCGGGGGAGACTTCACCGGGGAGCTGTTTTTT.

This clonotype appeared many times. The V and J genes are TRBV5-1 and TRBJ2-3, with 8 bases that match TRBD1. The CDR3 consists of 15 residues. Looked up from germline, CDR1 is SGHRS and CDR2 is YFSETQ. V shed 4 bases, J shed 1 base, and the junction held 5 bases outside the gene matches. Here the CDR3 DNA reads TGCGCCAGCAGCCCCGGACAGGGAGGCACAGATACGCAGTATTTT. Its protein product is CASSPGQGGTDTQYF. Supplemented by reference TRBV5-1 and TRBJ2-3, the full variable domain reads KAGVTQTPRYLIKTRGQQVTLSCSPISGHRSVSWYQQTPGQGLQFLFEYFSETQRNKGNFPGRFSGRQFSNSRSEMNVSTLELGDSALYLCASSPGQGGTDTQYFGPGTRLTVL.

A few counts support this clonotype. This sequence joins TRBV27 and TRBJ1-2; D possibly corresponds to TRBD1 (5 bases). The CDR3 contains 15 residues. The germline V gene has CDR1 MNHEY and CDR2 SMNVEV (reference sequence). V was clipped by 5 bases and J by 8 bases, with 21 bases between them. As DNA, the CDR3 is TGTGCCAGCAGTCCCCGAAGGGCCCTGAAGGGGGGCTACACCTTC. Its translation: CASSPRRALKGGYTF.

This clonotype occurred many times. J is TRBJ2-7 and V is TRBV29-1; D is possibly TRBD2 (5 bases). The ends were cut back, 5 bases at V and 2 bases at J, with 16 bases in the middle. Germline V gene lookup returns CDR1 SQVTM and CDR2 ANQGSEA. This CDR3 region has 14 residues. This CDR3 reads CSVRLRVGTYEQYF. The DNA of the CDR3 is TGCAGCGTTCGGTTAAGGGTCGGGACCTACGAGCAGTACTTC.

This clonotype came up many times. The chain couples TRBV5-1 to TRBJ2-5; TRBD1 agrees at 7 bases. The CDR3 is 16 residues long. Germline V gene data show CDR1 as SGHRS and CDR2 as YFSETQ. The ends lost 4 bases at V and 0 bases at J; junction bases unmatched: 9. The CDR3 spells CASSRTAQGNQETQYF. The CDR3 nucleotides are TGCGCCAGCAGCAGAACGGCACAGGGGAACCAAGAGACCCAGTACTTC.

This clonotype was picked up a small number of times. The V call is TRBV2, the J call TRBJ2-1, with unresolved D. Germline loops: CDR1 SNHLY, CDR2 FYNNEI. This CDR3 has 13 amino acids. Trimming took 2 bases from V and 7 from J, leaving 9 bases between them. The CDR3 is CASSELGANEQFF. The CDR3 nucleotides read TGTGCCAGCAGTGAATTAGGCGCAAATGAGCAGTTCTTC. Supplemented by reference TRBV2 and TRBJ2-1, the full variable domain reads EPEVTQTPSHQVTQMGQEVILRCVPISNHLYFYWYRQILGQKVEFLVSFYNNEISEKSEIFDDQFSVERPDGSNFTLKIRSTKLEDSAMYFCASSELGANEQFFGPGTRLTVL.

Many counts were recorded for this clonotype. The CDR3 spells CASSQNEQFF. The CDR3 nucleotides are TGTGCCAGCAGCCAGAATGAGCAGTTCTTC. The rearrangement uses TRBV5-5 and TRBJ2-1, with D unclear. CDR3 size: 10 residues. Per the germline V gene, CDR1 is SGHKS and CDR2 is YYEKEE (reference sequence). Trimming pared 4 bases from V and 7 bases from J, leaving 3 bases between.